This record concerns one TCR beta chain sequence. This sample was included in a study of CD8 T cells in Susac syndrome. Reverse transcription of about 0.5 to 1 ug RNA was carried out with random hexamers. TCRdb re-analysed the immunoSEQ multiplex PCR reads in MiXCR, keeping a single row per CDR3 protein. The table has under 200,000 distinct CDR3 sequences, 85% to 95% seen once. Germline-derived CDR1 and CDR2 are MNHEY and SMNVEV (reference sequence). Trimming stripped 5 bases from V and 3 bases from J, with 16 bases between. This CDR3 is built from 15 residues. This receptor was obtained from a human donor with multiple sclerosis. The V and J genes are TRBV27 and TRBJ1-2; D gene unclear. The sample taken for sequencing was CD8+ T cells from PBMCs. CDR3: CASSPRRQADYGYTF. The CDR3 DNA is TGTGCCAGCAGTCCGCGGCGGCAGGCAGACTATGGCTACACCTTC.